This is a list of T cell receptor beta chains from one sample in a study of early T cells in non-severe SARS-CoV-2 infection. TCRdb reprocessed the 5' RACE reads via MiXCR and lists one record per CDR3 protein. Of tens of thousands of distinct CDR3 sequences listed, roughly 6% are singletons. The sequenced sample was whole blood. These receptors all come from an adult who was a healthcare worker with PCR-confirmed SARS-CoV-2 infection or an uninfected control (not recorded which). The CDR3 runs from the conserved cysteine through the conserved F or W. A D gene is named only where the DNA matches it firmly. Clone size, where shown, is once, few, many, or a class for clones that have expanded.

v_call: TRBV3-1
j_call: TRBJ1-5
d_call: .
clone_size: many
cdr3_aa: CASSQAGVSNQPQHF
cdr3_nt: TGTGCCAGCAGCCAAGCAGGGGTTAGCAATCAGCCCCAGCATTTT

v_call: TRBV6-1
j_call: TRBJ1-2
d_call: .
clone_size: few
cdr3_aa: CASSEAKYGYTF
cdr3_nt: TGTGCCAGCAGTGAGGCCAAGTATGGCTACACCTTC

v_call: TRBV5-1
j_call: TRBJ1-4
d_call: TRBD1
clone_size: many
cdr3_aa: CASSLEGQGKKLFF
cdr3_nt: TGCGCCAGCAGCTTGGAAGGACAGGGTAAAAAACTGTTTTTT

v_call: TRBV7-2
j_call: TRBJ2-1
d_call: .
clone_size: many
cdr3_aa: CASSFQRREQFF
cdr3_nt: TGTGCCAGCAGCTTTCAACGACGTGAGCAGTTCTTC

v_call: TRBV2
j_call: TRBJ2-7
d_call: .
clone_size: .
cdr3_aa: CASSEVAVSYEQYF
cdr3_nt: TGTGCCAGCAGTGAAGTAGCAGTCTCCTACGAGCAGTACTTC

v_call: TRBV28
j_call: TRBJ2-3
d_call: .
clone_size: .
cdr3_aa: CASKEAALGTDTQYF
cdr3_nt: TGTGCCAGCAAGGAAGCCGCGTTGGGCACAGATACGCAGTATTTT

v_call: TRBV6-5
j_call: TRBJ1-1
d_call: .
clone_size: .
cdr3_aa: CASRQHGTGNTEAFF
cdr3_nt: TGTGCCAGCAGACAACATGGAACGGGGAACACTGAAGCTTTCTTT

v_call: TRBV20-1
j_call: TRBJ2-3
d_call: TRBD1
clone_size: few
cdr3_aa: CSALDRGRTQYF
cdr3_nt: TGCAGTGCCTTGGACAGGGGGCGTACGCAGTATTTT

v_call: TRBV12-3/TRBV12-4
j_call: TRBJ2-6
d_call: .
clone_size: many
cdr3_aa: CASSPFPLGANVLTF
cdr3_nt: TGTGCCAGCAGTCCGTTTCCTCTTGGGGCCAACGTCCTGACTTTC

v_call: TRBV19
j_call: TRBJ2-5
d_call: .
clone_size: .
cdr3_aa: CASSAKAERKETQYF
cdr3_nt: TGTGCCAGTAGTGCAAAAGCGGAAAGAAAAGAGACCCAGTACTTC

v_call: TRBV5-1
j_call: TRBJ2-3
d_call: .
clone_size: .
cdr3_aa: CASSQNVDTQYF
cdr3_nt: TGCGCCAGCAGCCAGAATGTAGATACGCAGTATTTT

v_call: TRBV9
j_call: TRBJ1-1
d_call: .
clone_size: many
cdr3_aa: CASSVGAGARTEAFF
cdr3_nt: TGTGCCAGCAGCGTAGGGGCGGGGGCGCGAACTGAAGCTTTCTTT

v_call: TRBV29-1
j_call: TRBJ2-1
d_call: .
clone_size: .
cdr3_aa: CSASSDFDEQFF
cdr3_nt: TGCAGCGCGTCATCGGATTTCGATGAGCAGTTCTTC

v_call: TRBV2
j_call: TRBJ1-5
d_call: .
clone_size: many
cdr3_aa: CASSPGTRISPQHF
cdr3_nt: TGTGCCAGCAGTCCAGGGACACGGATCTCGCCCCAGCATTTT

v_call: TRBV7-8
j_call: TRBJ2-5
d_call: TRBD2
clone_size: few
cdr3_aa: CASSLVKGLAGRETQYF
cdr3_nt: TGTGCCAGCAGCTTAGTTAAAGGACTAGCGGGGAGAGAGACCCAGTACTTC

v_call: TRBV28
j_call: TRBJ2-7
d_call: .
clone_size: .
cdr3_aa: CASTDRPFTYEQYF
cdr3_nt: TGTGCCAGCACGGACAGACCTTTCACCTACGAGCAGTACTTC

v_call: TRBV7-9
j_call: TRBJ2-7
d_call: .
clone_size: many
cdr3_aa: CASSLLRDSDYEQYF
cdr3_nt: TGTGCCAGCAGCCTTCTCCGGGACTCCGACTACGAGCAGTACTTC

v_call: TRBV12-5
j_call: TRBJ1-5
d_call: TRBD1
clone_size: many
cdr3_aa: CASAMGQGQPQHF
cdr3_nt: TGTGCTAGTGCTATGGGACAGGGACAGCCCCAGCATTTT

v_call: TRBV20-1
j_call: TRBJ2-7
d_call: TRBD1
clone_size: many
cdr3_aa: CSARGDRDYEQYF
cdr3_nt: TGCAGTGCTAGAGGGGACAGGGACTACGAGCAGTACTTC

v_call: TRBV14
j_call: TRBJ2-5
d_call: .
clone_size: .
cdr3_aa: CASSQGTAYQETQYF
cdr3_nt: TGTGCCAGCAGCCAAGGTACGGCGTACCAAGAGACCCAGTACTTC

v_call: TRBV5-5
j_call: TRBJ2-1
d_call: .
clone_size: many
cdr3_aa: CASSLTSNEQFF
cdr3_nt: TGTGCCAGCAGCTTGACTAGCAATGAGCAGTTCTTC

v_call: TRBV9
j_call: TRBJ1-1
d_call: .
clone_size: many
cdr3_aa: CASSVAYGGEAFF
cdr3_nt: TGTGCCAGCAGCGTAGCTTACGGCGGTGAAGCTTTCTTT

v_call: TRBV28
j_call: TRBJ2-7
d_call: .
clone_size: .
cdr3_aa: CASSFGEAEQYF
cdr3_nt: TGTGCCAGCAGTTTTGGAGAAGCCGAGCAGTACTTC

v_call: TRBV28
j_call: TRBJ2-2
d_call: .
clone_size: .
cdr3_aa: CASSWDGGDTGELFF
cdr3_nt: TGTGCCAGCAGTTGGGACGGAGGGGACACCGGGGAGCTGTTTTTT

v_call: TRBV19
j_call: TRBJ2-1
d_call: TRBD2
clone_size: many
cdr3_aa: CASIGARTSGRLFNEQFF
cdr3_nt: TGTGCCAGTATTGGAGCAAGGACTAGCGGGAGATTGTTTAATGAGCAGTTCTTC

v_call: TRBV29-1
j_call: TRBJ2-2
d_call: TRBD2
clone_size: .
cdr3_aa: CSGRRASGNTGELFF
cdr3_nt: TGCAGCGGAAGAAGGGCTAGCGGGAACACCGGGGAGCTGTTTTTT

v_call: TRBV14
j_call: TRBJ1-1
d_call: .
clone_size: .
cdr3_aa: CASSQARALNTEAFF
cdr3_nt: TGTGCCAGCAGCCAAGCCAGGGCGCTGAACACTGAAGCTTTCTTT

v_call: TRBV7-8
j_call: TRBJ2-7
d_call: .
clone_size: .
cdr3_aa: CASSLGSGLMSYEQYF
cdr3_nt: TGTGCCAGCAGCTTAGGTTCTGGGCTAATGTCCTACGAGCAGTACTTC

v_call: TRBV7-2
j_call: TRBJ2-7
d_call: TRBD2
clone_size: .
cdr3_aa: CASSLESGSLSYEQYF
cdr3_nt: TGTGCCAGCAGCTTAGAGAGCGGGAGCCTCTCCTACGAGCAGTACTTC

v_call: TRBV6-2/TRBV6-3
j_call: TRBJ2-7
d_call: TRBD2
clone_size: .
cdr3_aa: CASSTSTSGRGEQYF
cdr3_nt: TGTGCCAGCAGTACATCCACTAGCGGGAGAGGCGAGCAGTACTTC